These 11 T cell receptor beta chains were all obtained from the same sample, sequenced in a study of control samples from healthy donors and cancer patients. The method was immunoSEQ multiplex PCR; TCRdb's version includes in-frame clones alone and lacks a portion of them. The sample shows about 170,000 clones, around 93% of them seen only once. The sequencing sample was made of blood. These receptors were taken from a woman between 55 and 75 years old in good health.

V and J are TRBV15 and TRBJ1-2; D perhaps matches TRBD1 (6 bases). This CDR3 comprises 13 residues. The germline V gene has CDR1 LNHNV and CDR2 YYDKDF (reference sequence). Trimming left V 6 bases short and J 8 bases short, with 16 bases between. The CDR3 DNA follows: TGTGCCACCAGTGACAGGAGCCTTGGGGGCTACACCTTC. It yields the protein CATSDRSLGGYTF.

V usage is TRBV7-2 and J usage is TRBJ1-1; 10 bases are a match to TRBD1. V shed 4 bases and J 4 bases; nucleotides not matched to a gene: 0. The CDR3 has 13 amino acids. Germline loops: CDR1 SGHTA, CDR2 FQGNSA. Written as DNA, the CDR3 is TGTGCCAGCAGCTGGACAGGGGGCACTGAAGCTTTCTTT. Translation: CASSWTGGTEAFF.

The CDR3 sequence: CASRPRGNYNSPLHF. For the CDR3, the DNA is TGTGCCAGCAGGCCAAGGGGTAACTATAATTCACCCCTCCACTTT. The chain uses TRBV2 and TRBJ1-6; the D gene is possibly TRBD1 (5 bases). The V gene lost 6 bases and the J gene lost 3 bases, with 12 bases spanning the gap. This CDR3 has 15 amino acids. In germline, CDR1 is SNHLY, CDR2 FYNNEI.

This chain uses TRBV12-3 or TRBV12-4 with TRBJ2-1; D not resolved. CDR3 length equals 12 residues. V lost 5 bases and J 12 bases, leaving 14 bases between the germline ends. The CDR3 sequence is CASSLMLVGQFF. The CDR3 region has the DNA TGTGCCAGCAGTCTAATGCTCGTTGGGCAGTTCTTC.

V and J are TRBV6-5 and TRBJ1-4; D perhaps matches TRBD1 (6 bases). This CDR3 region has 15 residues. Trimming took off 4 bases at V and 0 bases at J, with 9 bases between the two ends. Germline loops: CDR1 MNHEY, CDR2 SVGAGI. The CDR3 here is CASSSGGATNEKLFF. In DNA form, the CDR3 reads TGTGCCAGCAGTTCGGGGGGCGCAACTAATGAAAAACTGTTTTTT.

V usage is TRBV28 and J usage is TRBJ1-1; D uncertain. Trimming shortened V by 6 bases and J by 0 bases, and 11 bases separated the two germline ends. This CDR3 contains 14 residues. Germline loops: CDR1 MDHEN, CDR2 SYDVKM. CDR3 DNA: TGTGCCAGCAGCCAGACCGAGATGAACACTGAAGCTTTCTTT. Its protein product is CASSQTEMNTEAFF.

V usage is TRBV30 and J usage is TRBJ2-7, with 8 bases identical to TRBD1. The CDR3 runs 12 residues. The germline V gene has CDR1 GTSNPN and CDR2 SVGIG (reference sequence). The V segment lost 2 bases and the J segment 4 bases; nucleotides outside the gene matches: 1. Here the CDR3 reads CAWSRTGYEQYF. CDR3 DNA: TGTGCCTGGAGTCGGACAGGGTACGAGCAGTACTTC.

CDR3 nucleotides: TGTGCCAGCAGCTTAGCAGGGCTGAACACTGAAGCTTTCTTT. This encodes CASSLAGLNTEAFF. This chain connects TRBV7-3 to TRBJ1-1, with D perhaps TRBD1 (5 bases). The CDR3 length is 14 residues. Trimming cost V 2 bases and J 0 bases, with 7 bases left between them. The germline V gene has CDR1 SGHTA and CDR2 FQGTGA.

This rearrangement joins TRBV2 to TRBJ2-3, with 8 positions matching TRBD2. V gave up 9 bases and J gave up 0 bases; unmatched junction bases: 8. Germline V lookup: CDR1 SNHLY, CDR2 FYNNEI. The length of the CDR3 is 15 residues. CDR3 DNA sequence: TGTGCCAGAAATTCCGGGGGGGCTAGCACAGATACGCAGTATTTT. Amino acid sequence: CARNSGGASTDTQYF.

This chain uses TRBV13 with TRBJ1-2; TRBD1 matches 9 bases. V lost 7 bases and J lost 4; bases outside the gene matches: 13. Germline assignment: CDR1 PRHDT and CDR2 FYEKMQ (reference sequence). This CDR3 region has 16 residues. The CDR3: CASIGTGSVKGYGYTF. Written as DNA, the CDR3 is TGTGCCAGCATCGGGACAGGGAGTGTTAAAGGCTATGGCTACACCTTC.

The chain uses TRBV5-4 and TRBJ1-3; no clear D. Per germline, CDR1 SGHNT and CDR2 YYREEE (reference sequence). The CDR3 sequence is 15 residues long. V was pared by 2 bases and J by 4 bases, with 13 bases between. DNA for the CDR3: TGTGCCAGCAGCTTACTTGACGGTGAGGGAAACACCATATATTTT. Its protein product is CASSLLDGEGNTIYF.